Listed below are T cell receptor beta chains from one sample, sequenced in a study of blood T cell repertoires in COVID-19. Profiled with immunoSEQ multiplex PCR; TCRdb holds only in-frame clones, not every one. The sample contains roughly 110,000 clones, approximately 80% of which appear only once. Sequenced material: peripheral blood. The receptors shown here come from a woman in her sixties or seventies with acute or convalescent COVID-19. The conserved cysteine and the conserved F or W are not part of the CDR3 here. Fields, in order: clone size, V gene, CDR3 protein. Only part of the rows carry a size: once, few, many, or a class if the clone is expanded.

clone size: .
V gene: TRBV23-1
CDR3 protein: ASNGNKDQPQH

clone size: few
V gene: TRBV15
CDR3 protein: ATSGGLAGVGYEQY

clone size: .
V gene: TRBV13
CDR3 protein: ASSSGGFTDTQY

clone size: .
V gene: TRBV5-1
CDR3 protein: ASSSGTGLEGNTIY

clone size: .
V gene: TRBV10-2
CDR3 protein: ASSWDRGLSGYT

clone size: .
V gene: TRBV6-2/TRBV6-3
CDR3 protein: ASSYNNQAYQGDSNQPQH

clone size: .
V gene: TRBV9
CDR3 protein: ASSVDPGTGGVSGRATDTQY

clone size: .
V gene: TRBV7-2
CDR3 protein: ASSLGQGFYNSPLH

clone size: .
V gene: TRBV6-5
CDR3 protein: ASSYSSGLETQY

clone size: .
V gene: TRBV5-1
CDR3 protein: ASSLQGPNSPLH

clone size: .
V gene: TRBV7-9
CDR3 protein: ASRGRTSTDTQY

clone size: .
V gene: TRBV2
CDR3 protein: ASSPGTGVEGTEAF

clone size: .
V gene: TRBV9
CDR3 protein: ASSVDRTNYGYT

clone size: few
V gene: TRBV7-2
CDR3 protein: ASSLAGGFEQY

clone size: .
V gene: TRBV27
CDR3 protein: ASSSRQGGYYEQY

clone size: .
V gene: TRBV2
CDR3 protein: ASSFGTGGTDTQY

clone size: .
V gene: TRBV2
CDR3 protein: ASKSDISGEKLF

clone size: .
V gene: TRBV6-5
CDR3 protein: ASRQGGTHGYT

clone size: .
V gene: TRBV18
CDR3 protein: ASSYGTGHNEQF

clone size: .
V gene: TRBV6-5
CDR3 protein: ASRELNTEAF

clone size: .
V gene: TRBV19
CDR3 protein: ASTLMGQGAYGYT

clone size: once
V gene: TRBV29-1
CDR3 protein: SGRGTGSAIQY

clone size: once
V gene: TRBV9
CDR3 protein: ASSGGPSSNQPQH

clone size: .
V gene: TRBV5-1
CDR3 protein: ASSLSRQRGTEAF

clone size: .
V gene: TRBV5-6
CDR3 protein: ASSVSGALYNEQF

clone size: .
V gene: TRBV28
CDR3 protein: ASSLSSLAGENIQY

clone size: once
V gene: TRBV5-1
CDR3 protein: ASSLDRASVYNEQF

clone size: .
V gene: TRBV7-3
CDR3 protein: ASSLQGPQY

clone size: few
V gene: TRBV20-1
CDR3 protein: SASRDRRDTEAF

clone size: .
V gene: TRBV6-5
CDR3 protein: ASLHRANTGELF

clone size: few
V gene: TRBV7-9
CDR3 protein: ASSPGQGGSPLH

clone size: .
V gene: TRBV3-1/TRBV3-2
CDR3 protein: ASSSTWGSEQF

clone size: .
V gene: TRBV24-1
CDR3 protein: ATSGTGGNEQF

clone size: .
V gene: TRBV30
CDR3 protein: AWSSATRGVGY

clone size: .
V gene: TRBV18
CDR3 protein: ASSPGGTDSPLH

clone size: .
V gene: TRBV2
CDR3 protein: ASRDVRVNNSPLH

clone size: .
V gene: TRBV4-1
CDR3 protein: ASSRSLAAAYNEQF